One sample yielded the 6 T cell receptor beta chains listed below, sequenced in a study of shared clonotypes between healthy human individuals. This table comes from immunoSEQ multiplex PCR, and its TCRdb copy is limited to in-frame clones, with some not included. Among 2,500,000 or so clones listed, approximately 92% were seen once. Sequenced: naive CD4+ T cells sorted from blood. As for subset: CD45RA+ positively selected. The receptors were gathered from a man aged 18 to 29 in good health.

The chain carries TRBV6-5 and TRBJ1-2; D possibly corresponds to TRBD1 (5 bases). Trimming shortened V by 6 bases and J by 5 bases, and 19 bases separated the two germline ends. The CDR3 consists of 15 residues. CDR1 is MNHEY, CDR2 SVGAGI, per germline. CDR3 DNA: TGTGCCAGCAGGAGAACGGGTCGGGGGAGTTATGGCTACACCTTC. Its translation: CASRRTGRGSYGYTF.

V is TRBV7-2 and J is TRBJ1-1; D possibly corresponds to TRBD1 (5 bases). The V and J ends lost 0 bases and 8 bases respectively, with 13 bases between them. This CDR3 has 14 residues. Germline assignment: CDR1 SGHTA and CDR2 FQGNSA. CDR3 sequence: CASSLATVGDEAFF. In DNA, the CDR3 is TGTGCCAGCAGCTTAGCTACGGTAGGGGACGAAGCTTTCTTT.

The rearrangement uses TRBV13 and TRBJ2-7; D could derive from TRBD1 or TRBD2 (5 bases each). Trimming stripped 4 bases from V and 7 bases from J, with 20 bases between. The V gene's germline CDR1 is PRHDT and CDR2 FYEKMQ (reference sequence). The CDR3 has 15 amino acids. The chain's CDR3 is CASSSLPGRAEEQYF. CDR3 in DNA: TGTGCCAGCAGCTCACTGCCGGGACGGGCAGAGGAGCAGTACTTC. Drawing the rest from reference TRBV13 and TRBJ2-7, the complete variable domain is AAGVIQSPRHLIKEKRETATLKCYPIPRHDTVYWYQQGPGQDPQFLISFYEKMQSDKGSIPDRFSAQQFSDYHSELNMSSLELGDSALYFCASSSLPGRAEEQYFGPGTRLTVT.

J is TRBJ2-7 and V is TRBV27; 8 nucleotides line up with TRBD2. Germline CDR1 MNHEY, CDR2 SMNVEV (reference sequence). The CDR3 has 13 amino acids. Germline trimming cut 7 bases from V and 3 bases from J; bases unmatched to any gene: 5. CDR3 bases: TGTGCCAGCACGGCGGGGGGCGGCTACGAGCAGTACTTC. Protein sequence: CASTAGGGYEQYF.

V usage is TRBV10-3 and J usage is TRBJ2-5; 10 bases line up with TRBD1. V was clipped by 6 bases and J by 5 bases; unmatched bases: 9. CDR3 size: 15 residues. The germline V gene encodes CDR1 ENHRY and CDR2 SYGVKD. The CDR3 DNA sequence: TGTGCCATCAGCCCGACGGGACAGGGGCGGGAGACCCAGTACTTC. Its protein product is CAISPTGQGRETQYF.

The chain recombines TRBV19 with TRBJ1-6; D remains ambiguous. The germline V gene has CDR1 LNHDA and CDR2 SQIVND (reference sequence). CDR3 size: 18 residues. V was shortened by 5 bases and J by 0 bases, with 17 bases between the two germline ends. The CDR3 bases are TGTGCCAGTAGTTCTGGAGGGCTCGGGAGCTCCTATAATTCACCCCTCCACTTT. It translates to CASSSGGLGSSYNSPLHF.